A selection of T cell receptor beta chains follows, all from one sample in a study of blood T cell repertoires in COVID-19. The assay was immunoSEQ multiplex PCR, and TCRdb's table has in-frame clones only and misses some. The table includes some 45,000 clones, over 80% detected once. The specimen sequenced was peripheral blood. These receptors were obtained from a man between 60 and 75 years old with active COVID-19. The CDR3 runs from the conserved cysteine through the conserved F or W. The D gene is left open where the match is weak. Not every row has a clone size; where given, it reads once, few, many or a size class.

j_gene | v_gene | d_gene | len | abundance | CDR3nt | CDR3aa
TRBJ2-1 | TRBV7-8 | - | 15 | - | TGTGCCAGCAGCTCCCGTCCTCTATCCTACAATGAGCAGTTCTTC | CASSSRPLSYNEQFF
TRBJ2-2 | TRBV30 | - | 13 | - | TGTGCCTGGAGTGCACGGGAGACCGGGGAGCTGTTTTTT | CAWSARETGELFF
TRBJ2-5 | TRBV11-2 | - | 15 | - | TGTGCCAGCAGCTCCGGGGAGCGAGCCCAAGAGACCCAGTACTTC | CASSSGERAQETQYF
TRBJ2-7 | TRBV11-2 | TRBD2 | 15 | few | TGTGCCAGCAGCTTAGTTGCGGGAGGCTCTTACGAGCAGTACTTC | CASSLVAGGSYEQYF
TRBJ1-2 | TRBV6-5 | TRBD1 | 12 | - | TGTGCCAGCAGGAACAGGGGGCCTGGCTACACCTTC | CASRNRGPGYTF
TRBJ2-1 | TRBV19 | TRBD2 | 14 | - | TGTGCCAGTAGTATAGGGGAGGGCCAAGGTGAGCAGTTCTTC | CASSIGEGQGEQFF
TRBJ1-6 | TRBV7-8 | - | 14 | - | TGTGCCAGCAGCCTCGCCCTACCGCATTCACCCCTCCACTTT | CASSLALPHSPLHF
TRBJ2-3 | TRBV5-1 | - | 16 | - | TGCGCCAGCAGCCTCCAGCCTAGCCCTAACGGAGATACGCAGTATTTT | CASSLQPSPNGDTQYF
TRBJ1-1 | TRBV19 | - | 16 | - | TGTGCCAGTAGTACTAGACAGGTGCTCATGAACACTGAAGCTTTCTTT | CASSTRQVLMNTEAFF
TRBJ2-7 | TRBV7-9 | TRBD2 | 13 | few | TGTGCCAGCAGCGCTCGACTAGCCGGCGAGCAGTACTTC | CASSARLAGEQYF
TRBJ1-1 | TRBV29-1 | - | 13 | - | TGCAGCGTTCTTTTGGGGGCCGGGACTGAAGCTTTCTTT | CSVLLGAGTEAFF
TRBJ2-1 | TRBV3-1/TRBV3-2 | TRBD2 | 14 | - | TGTGCCAGCAGCCGACTAGCGGGAGGGGGTGAGCAGTTCTTC | CASSRLAGGGEQFF
TRBJ2-2 | TRBV28 | - | 14 | - | TGTGCCAGCAGCCCTGCCCGAGACACCGGGGAGCTGTTTTTT | CASSPARDTGELFF
TRBJ1-4 | TRBV10-3 | - | 13 | once | TGTGCCATCAGTAAAGGGGTTCGGGAAAAACTGTTTTTT | CAISKGVREKLFF